One sample yielded the 12 T cell receptor beta chains listed below, sequenced in a study of shared clonotypes between healthy human individuals. Assay: immunoSEQ multiplex PCR; the TCRdb copy retains only in-frame clones and omits some. The profile shows a few million clones, about 92% of them singletons. The sequenced sample was naive CD4+ T cells from PBMCs. Described subset: CD45RA+ positively selected. These receptors were obtained from a man between 18 and 35 years old in good health. Some clones in this sample may be carry-over from other donors' samples.

The gene calls are TRBV7-9 and TRBJ1-5, with D possibly matching TRBD1 (5 bases). This CDR3 is 16 amino acids long. V was pared by 0 bases and J by 7 bases, with 16 bases between. Per the germline V gene, CDR1 is SEHNR and CDR2 is FQNEAQ (reference sequence). CDR3 coding DNA: TGTGCCAGCAGCTTAGCTGCGGGGGTTGCTGAACAGCCCCAGCATTTT. Protein sequence: CASSLAAGVAEQPQHF.

The chain employs TRBV11-1 and TRBJ2-2, with no clear D. The CDR3 covers 15 residues. V lost 4 bases to trimming and J lost 3 bases, with 12 bases between them. CDR1 SGHAT and CDR2 FQDESV come from the germline V gene (reference sequence). The CDR3 is CASSSRVRHTGELFF. The CDR3 DNA reads TGTGCCAGCAGCTCCCGGGTTCGGCACACCGGGGAGCTGTTTTTT. Complete variable domain (other parts from reference TRBV11-1 and TRBJ2-2): EAEVAQSPRYKITEKSQAVAFWCDPISGHATLYWYRQILGQGPELLVQFQDESVVDDSQLPKDRFSAERLKGVDSTLKIQPAELGDSAMYLCASSSRVRHTGELFFGEGSRLTVL.

J is TRBJ2-1 and V is TRBV19; D possibly uses TRBD1 or TRBD2 (5 bases each). Germline V gene sequence: CDR1 LNHDA, CDR2 SQIVND (reference sequence). Trimming stripped 1 base from V and 5 bases from J, with 12 bases between. There are 15 residues in the CDR3. The CDR3 loop reads CASSIGQTKNNEQFF. CDR3 nucleotides: TGTGCCAGTAGTATAGGACAGACTAAGAACAATGAGCAGTTCTTC.

V gene TRBV7-2 combines with J gene TRBJ2-7; D is tentatively TRBD1 or TRBD2 (5 bases each). The CDR3 runs 16 residues. The germline V gene encodes CDR1 SGHTA and CDR2 FQGNSA. V shed 2 bases and J shed 5 bases, with 19 bases lying between them. CDR3 bases: TGTGCCAGCAGCTTATGGGGCGGTGGGGGTGCCAACGAGCAGTACTTC. It encodes CASSLWGGGGANEQYF.

The chain carries TRBV11-2 and TRBJ1-3; 10 bases are a match to TRBD1. J was trimmed by 1 base and V by 4 bases; bases with no gene match: 10. Germline CDR1 is SGHAT and CDR2 is FQNNGV. The CDR3 runs 18 residues. The CDR3 loop is CASSSGDRGFWSGNTIYF. As DNA, the CDR3 is TGTGCCAGCAGCTCCGGGGACAGGGGCTTTTGGTCTGGAAACACCATATATTTT.

The genes are TRBV6-6 and TRBJ2-1; D not resolved. Looked up from germline, CDR1 is MNHNY and CDR2 is SVGAGI (reference sequence). The CDR3 consists of 14 residues. Trimming left V 2 bases short and J 5 bases short, with 10 bases between. DNA for the CDR3: TGTGCCAGCAGTTACGCGAATACGAACAATGAGCAGTTCTTC. Amino acid sequence: CASSYANTNNEQFF.

The V gene is TRBV6-1, the J gene TRBJ2-7, with D tentatively TRBD1 or TRBD2 (5 bases each). Germline CDR1 and CDR2: MNHNS and SASEGT. This CDR3 has 15 residues. V lost 0 bases and J lost 4, with 13 bases in between. The CDR3 nucleotides are TGTGCCAGCAGTGAAGCGTGGGGGAAGATATACGAGCAGTACTTC. Protein sequence: CASSEAWGKIYEQYF.

The chain uses TRBV7-3 and TRBJ1-1, with D unclear. The CDR3 extends over 14 amino acids. V lost 4 bases to trimming and J lost 4 bases, with 13 bases between them. Germline V gene sequence: CDR1 SGHTA, CDR2 FQGTGA. In DNA form, the CDR3 reads TGTGCCAGCAGCTCGGACTCCCTTGGCACTGAAGCTTTCTTT. This translates into CASSSDSLGTEAFF.

The chain couples TRBV9 to TRBJ2-4, with 7 bases identical to TRBD1. With 0 bases clipped from V and 9 bases from J, the junction kept 12 bases outside the gene matches. CDR1 and CDR2 from the germline V gene are SGDLS and YYNGEE. The CDR3 is 16 amino acids. The DNA of the CDR3 is TGTGCCAGCAGCGTAGCTGGGACAGCTGCGTGGGGCATTCAGTACTTC. Translated: CASSVAGTAAWGIQYF.

In its sample, this clone was seen a few times. This chain links TRBV6-6 with TRBJ1-1, with D unresolved. CDR1 MNHNY and CDR2 SVGAGI come from the germline V gene (reference sequence). V lost 4 bases to trimming and J lost 0 bases, with 9 bases between them. The length of the CDR3 is 14 residues. The CDR3 region is CASSLGRMNTEAFF. The CDR3 coding sequence is TGTGCCAGCAGTTTAGGCAGGATGAACACTGAAGCTTTCTTT.

The gene calls are TRBV27 and TRBJ2-1, with D possibly being TRBD2 (6 bases). V was pared by 10 bases and J by 2 bases, with 18 bases between. CDR3 length: 15 amino acids. CDR1 MNHEY and CDR2 SMNVEV come from the germline V gene (reference sequence). The CDR3: CATGRNGSPYNEQFF. The CDR3 region has the DNA TGTGCCACGGGGCGGAACGGGAGCCCCTACAATGAGCAGTTCTTC.

In regard to this clone: This sample includes further DNA sequences coding for the same CDR3. V gene TRBV5-1 combines with J gene TRBJ1-2; 9 nucleotides align to TRBD1. The CDR3 sequence is 15 residues long. The V segment lost 0 bases and the J segment 3 bases; nucleotides outside the gene matches: 3. CDR1 and CDR2 from the germline V gene are SGHRS and YFSETQ. In DNA, the CDR3 is TGCGCCAGCAGCTTGGGGACAGGGGTTGACTATGGCTACACCTTC. This sequence encodes CASSLGTGVDYGYTF.